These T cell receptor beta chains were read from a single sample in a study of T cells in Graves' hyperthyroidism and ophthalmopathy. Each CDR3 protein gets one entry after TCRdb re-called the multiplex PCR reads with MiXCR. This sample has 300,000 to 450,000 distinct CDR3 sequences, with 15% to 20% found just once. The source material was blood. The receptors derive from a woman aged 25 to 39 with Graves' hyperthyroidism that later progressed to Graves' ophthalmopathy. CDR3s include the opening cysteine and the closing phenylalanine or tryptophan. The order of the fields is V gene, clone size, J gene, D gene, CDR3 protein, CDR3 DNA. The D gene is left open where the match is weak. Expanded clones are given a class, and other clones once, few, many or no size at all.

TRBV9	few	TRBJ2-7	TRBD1	CASSGRQGYEQYF	TGTGCCAGCAGCGGGAGACAGGGGTACGAGCAGTACTTC
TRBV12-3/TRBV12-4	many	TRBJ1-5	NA	CASTISVNQPQHF	TGTGCCAGCACTATAAGTGTAAATCAGCCCCAGCATTTT
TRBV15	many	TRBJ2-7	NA	CATSRVKGTYEQYF	TGTGCCACCAGCAGAGTGAAGGGGACATACGAGCAGTACTTC
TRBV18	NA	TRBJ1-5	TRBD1	CASSRPGQGAQPQHF	TGTGCCAGCTCACGCCCGGGACAGGGGGCCCAGCCCCAGCATTTT
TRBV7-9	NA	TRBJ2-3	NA	CASSLADPYTDTQYF	TGTGCCAGCAGCTTGGCGGATCCCTACACAGATACGCAGTATTTT
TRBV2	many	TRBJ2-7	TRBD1	CASSGGDRGSYEQYF	TGTGCCAGCAGTGGAGGGGACAGGGGTTCCTACGAGCAGTACTTC
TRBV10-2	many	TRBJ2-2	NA	CASSGNTGELFF	TGCGCCAGCAGCGGGAACACCGGGGAGCTGTTTTTT
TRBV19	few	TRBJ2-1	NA	CASSRGLSYNEQFF	TGTGCCAGTAGTAGGGGCCTTTCCTACAATGAGCAGTTCTTC
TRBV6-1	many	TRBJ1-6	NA	CASSYGQPGSPLHF	TGTGCCAGCAGTTACGGGCAGCCCGGATCACCCCTCCACTTT
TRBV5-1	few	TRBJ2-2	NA	CASILDGEPFF	TGCGCCAGCATACTAGACGGGGAGCCGTTTTTT
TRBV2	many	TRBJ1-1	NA	CASRTVLNTEAFF	TGTGCCAGTCGGACAGTATTGAACACTGAAGCTTTCTTT
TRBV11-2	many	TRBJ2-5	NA	CASSLRSSRETQYF	TGTGCCAGCAGCTTGCGGTCTAGCCGGGAGACCCAGTACTTC
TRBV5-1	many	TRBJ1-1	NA	CASSLSPEGMNTEAFF	TGCGCCAGCAGCTTGTCCCCAGAAGGGATGAACACTGAAGCTTTCTTT
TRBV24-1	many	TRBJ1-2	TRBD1	CATSDPGQGADYGYTF	TGTGCCACCAGTGACCCTGGACAGGGGGCGGACTATGGCTACACCTTC
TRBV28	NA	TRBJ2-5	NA	CASKDSQETQYF	TGTGCCAGCAAGGACAGTCAAGAGACCCAGTACTTC
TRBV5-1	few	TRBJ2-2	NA	CASSLEGMRNTGELFF	TGCGCCAGCAGCTTGGAAGGAATGAGGAACACCGGGGAGCTGTTTTTT
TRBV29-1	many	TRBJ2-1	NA	CSVESGDQFF	TGCAGCGTTGAGTCAGGGGATCAGTTCTTC
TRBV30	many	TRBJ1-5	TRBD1	CACTRDSYQPQHF	TGTGCCTGCACCCGGGACAGCTATCAGCCCCAGCATTTT
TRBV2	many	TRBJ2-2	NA	CASSGLLGGELFF	TGTGCCAGCAGTGGCTTGTTAGGCGGGGAGCTGTTTTTT
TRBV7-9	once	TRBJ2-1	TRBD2	CASSHGLAGGNEQFF	TGTGCCAGCAGCCATGGACTAGCGGGAGGCAATGAGCAGTTCTTC
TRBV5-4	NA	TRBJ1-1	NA	CASSLLPGGRYQNTEAFF	TGTGCCAGCAGCTTGTTACCGGGGGGTAGATACCAGAACACTGAAGCTTTCTTT
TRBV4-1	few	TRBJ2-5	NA	CASSQSLGETQYF	TGCGCCAGCAGCCAAAGTCTAGGAGAGACCCAGTACTTC
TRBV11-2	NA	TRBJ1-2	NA	CASSPGHANYGYTF	TGTGCCAGCAGCCCGGGGCACGCTAACTATGGCTACACCTTC
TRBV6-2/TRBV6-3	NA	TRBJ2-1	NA	CASRLSREHKYNEQFF	TGTGCCAGCAGACTCAGTCGGGAGCATAAGTACAATGAGCAGTTCTTC
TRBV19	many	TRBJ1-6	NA	CASSPGQNNSPLHF	TGTGCCAGTAGTCCCGGACAGAATAATTCACCCCTCCACTTT
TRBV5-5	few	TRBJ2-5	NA	CASSQQGGWMETQYF	TGTGCCAGCAGCCAGCAAGGGGGGTGGATGGAGACCCAGTACTTC
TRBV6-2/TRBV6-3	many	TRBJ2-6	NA	CASSGEFSGSGANVLTF	TGTGCCAGCAGCGGGGAATTCTCGGGCTCTGGGGCCAACGTCCTGACTTTC
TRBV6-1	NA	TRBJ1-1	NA	CASSNPYRLSMNTEAFF	TGTGCCAGCAGTAACCCGTATAGGTTGAGCATGAACACTGAAGCTTTCTTT
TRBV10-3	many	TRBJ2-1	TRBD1	CAISESWGTGSIDEQFF	TGTGCCATCAGTGAGTCGTGGGGGACAGGGTCTATCGATGAGCAGTTCTTC